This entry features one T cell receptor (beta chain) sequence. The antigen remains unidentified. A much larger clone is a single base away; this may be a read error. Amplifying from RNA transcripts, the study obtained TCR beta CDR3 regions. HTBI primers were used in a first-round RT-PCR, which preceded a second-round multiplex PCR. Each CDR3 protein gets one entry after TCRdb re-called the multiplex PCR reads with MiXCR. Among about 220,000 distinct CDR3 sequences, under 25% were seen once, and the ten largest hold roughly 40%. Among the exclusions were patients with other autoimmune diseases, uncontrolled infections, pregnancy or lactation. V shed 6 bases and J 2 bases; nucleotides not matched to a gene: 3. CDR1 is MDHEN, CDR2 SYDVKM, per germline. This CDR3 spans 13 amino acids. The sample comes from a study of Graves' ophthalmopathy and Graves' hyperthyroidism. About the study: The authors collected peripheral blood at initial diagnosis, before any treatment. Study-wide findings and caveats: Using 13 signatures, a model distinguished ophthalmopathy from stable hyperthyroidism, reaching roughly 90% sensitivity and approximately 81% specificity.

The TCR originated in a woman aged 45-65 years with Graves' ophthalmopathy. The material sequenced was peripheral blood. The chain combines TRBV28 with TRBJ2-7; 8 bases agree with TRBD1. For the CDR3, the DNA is TGTGCCAGCAGCGGACAGGGACCCTACGAGCAGTACTTC. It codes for CASSGQGPYEQYF.